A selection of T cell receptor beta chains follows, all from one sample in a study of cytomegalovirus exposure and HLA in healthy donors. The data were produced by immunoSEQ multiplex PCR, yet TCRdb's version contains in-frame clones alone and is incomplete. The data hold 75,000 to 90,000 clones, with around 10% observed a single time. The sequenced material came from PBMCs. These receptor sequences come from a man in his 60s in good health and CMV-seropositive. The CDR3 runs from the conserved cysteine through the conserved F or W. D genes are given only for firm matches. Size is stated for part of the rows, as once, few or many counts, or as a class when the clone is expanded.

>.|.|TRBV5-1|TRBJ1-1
CASSLEGWNTEAFF
TGCGCCAGCAGCTTGGAGGGGTGGAACACTGAAGCTTTCTTT
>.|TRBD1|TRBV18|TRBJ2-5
CASSPRDRGTETQYF
TGTGCCAGCTCACCCAGGGACAGGGGAACAGAGACCCAGTACTTC
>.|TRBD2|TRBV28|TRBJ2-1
CASIVSGGAYNEQFF
TGTGCCAGCATCGTTAGCGGGGGGGCCTACAATGAGCAGTTCTTC
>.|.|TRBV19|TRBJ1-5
CASSNQGFGNQPQHF
TGTGCCAGTAGCAACCAGGGGTTCGGCAATCAGCCCCAGCATTTT
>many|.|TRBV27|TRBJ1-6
CASSSGRGDSPLHF
TGTGCCAGCAGTTCAGGCCGGGGAGATTCACCCCTCCACTTT
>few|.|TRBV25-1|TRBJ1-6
CASSDRFDSYNSPLHF
TGTGCCAGCAGTGATAGGTTTGACTCATATAATTCACCCCTCCACTTT
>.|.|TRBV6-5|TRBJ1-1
CASRLGAEAFF
TGTGCCAGCAGGCTAGGAGCGGAAGCTTTCTTT
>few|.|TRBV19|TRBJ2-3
CASSQRTRGTDTQYF
TGTGCCAGTAGCCAGAGGACCAGGGGCACAGATACGCAGTATTTT
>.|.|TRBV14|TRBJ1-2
CASSQDLAGLGGYTF
TGTGCCAGCAGCCAAGATCTAGCAGGCCTCGGGGGCTACACCTTC
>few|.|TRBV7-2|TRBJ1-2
CASSTRDTEGYTF
TGTGCCAGCAGCACCCGGGACACCGAGGGCTACACCTTC
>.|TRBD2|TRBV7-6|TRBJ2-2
CASSFGAGDDTGELFF
TGTGCCAGCAGCTTTGGGGCGGGGGATGACACCGGGGAGCTGTTTTTT
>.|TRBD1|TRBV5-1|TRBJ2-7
CASSSPGQSYEQYF
TGCGCCAGCAGCTCCCCGGGACAGTCCTACGAGCAGTACTTC
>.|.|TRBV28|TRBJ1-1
CASSLGGNTEAFF
TGTGCCAGCAGTTTAGGCGGGAACACTGAAGCTTTCTTT
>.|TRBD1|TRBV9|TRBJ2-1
CASSEDRGLYEQFF
TGTGCCAGCAGCGAGGACAGGGGGCTCTATGAGCAGTTCTTC
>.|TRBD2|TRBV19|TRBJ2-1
CASSIGGAGGYNEQFF
TGTGCCAGTAGTATAGGAGGAGCGGGGGGTTACAATGAGCAGTTCTTC
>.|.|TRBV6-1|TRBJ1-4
CASSASGARNEKLFF
TGTGCCAGCAGTGCCTCAGGGGCCCGTAATGAAAAACTGTTTTTT
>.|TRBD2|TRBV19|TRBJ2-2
CASSHGTSGAGELFF
TGTGCCAGTAGCCATGGGACTAGCGGGGCCGGGGAGCTGTTTTTT
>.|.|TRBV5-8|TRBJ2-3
CAISVGGSSTDTQYF
TGTGCCATATCTGTGGGGGGATCTAGCACAGATACGCAGTATTTT
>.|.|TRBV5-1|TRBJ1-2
CASSYQDLGGYTF
TGCGCCAGCAGCTACCAAGACCTCGGGGGCTACACCTTC
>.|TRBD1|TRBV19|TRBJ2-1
CASIWTGGPYNEQFF
TGTGCCAGTATTTGGACAGGGGGTCCCTACAATGAGCAGTTCTTC
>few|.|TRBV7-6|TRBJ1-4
CASSYSRSSEKLFF
TGTGCCAGCAGCTATTCGCGGTCGAGTGAAAAACTGTTTTTT
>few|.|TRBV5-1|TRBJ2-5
CASSVQPQGETQYF
TGCGCCAGCAGCGTGCAGCCGCAGGGGGAGACCCAGTACTTC
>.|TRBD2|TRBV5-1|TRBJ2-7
CASRLAGTYEQYF
TGCGCCAGCCGACTAGCGGGAACCTACGAGCAGTACTTC
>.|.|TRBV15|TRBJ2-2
CATSNEGELFF
TGTGCCACCAGCAACGAGGGGGAGCTGTTTTTT
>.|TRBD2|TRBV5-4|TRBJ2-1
CASSLSAGGPNNEQFF
TGTGCCAGCAGCTTATCCGCGGGAGGGCCAAATAATGAGCAGTTCTTC
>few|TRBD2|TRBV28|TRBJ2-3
CASRETSGATDTQYF
TGTGCCAGCAGGGAGACTAGCGGGGCCACAGATACGCAGTATTTT
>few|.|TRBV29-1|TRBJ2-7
CSAQGLVSSEQYF
TGCAGCGCCCAGGGGTTGGTCTCATCCGAGCAGTACTTC
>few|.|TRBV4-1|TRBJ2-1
CASSQDYYEQFF
TGCGCCAGCAGCCAAGATTATTATGAGCAGTTCTTC
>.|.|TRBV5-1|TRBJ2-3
CASSLSGSTDTQYF
TGCGCCAGCAGCTTGTCCGGGAGCACAGATACGCAGTATTTT
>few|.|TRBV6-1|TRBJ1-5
CASSEQTGMQQPQHF
TGTGCCAGCAGTGAACAGACAGGTATGCAACAGCCCCAGCATTTT
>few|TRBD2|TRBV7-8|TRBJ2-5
CASSLGGTRRETQYF
TGTGCCAGCAGCTTAGGCGGGACTAGGCGAGAGACCCAGTACTTC
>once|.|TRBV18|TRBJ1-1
CASSPRRQHIMNTEAFF
TGTGCCAGCTCACCACGCAGACAGCACATTATGAACACTGAAGCTTTCTTT
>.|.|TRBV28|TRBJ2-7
CASSLGSQQYF
TGTGCCAGCAGTTTAGGGAGCCAGCAGTACTTC
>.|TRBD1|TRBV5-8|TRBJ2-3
CASSPTGGYTDTQYF
TGTGCCAGCAGCCCCACAGGGGGGTACACAGATACGCAGTATTTT
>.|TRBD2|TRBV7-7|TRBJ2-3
CASSVSGGSTDTQYF
TGTGCTAGCAGCGTTAGCGGGGGTAGCACAGATACGCAGTATTTT
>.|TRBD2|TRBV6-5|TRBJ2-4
CASSRSGRENIQYF
TGTGCCAGCAGTCGTAGCGGGAGGGAAAACATTCAGTACTTC
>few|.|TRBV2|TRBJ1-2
CASSGEGLNGYTF
TGTGCCAGCAGTGGGGAGGGATTAAATGGCTACACCTTC
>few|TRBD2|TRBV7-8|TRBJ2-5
CASSLSALAVQETQYF
TGTGCCAGCAGCTTAAGTGCACTAGCGGTACAAGAGACCCAGTACTTC
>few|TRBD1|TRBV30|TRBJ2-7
CAWSPGTGGTEQYF
TGTGCCTGGAGCCCCGGGACAGGGGGTACCGAGCAGTACTTC
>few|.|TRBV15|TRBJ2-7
CATSREGGAYEQYF
TGTGCCACCAGCAGAGAAGGGGGAGCCTACGAGCAGTACTTC
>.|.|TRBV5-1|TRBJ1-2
CASSFQGNYGYTF
TGCGCCAGCAGCTTTCAGGGTAACTATGGCTACACCTTC
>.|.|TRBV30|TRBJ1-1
CAWSVGTNTEAFF
TGTGCCTGGAGTGTGGGGACTAACACTGAAGCTTTCTTT
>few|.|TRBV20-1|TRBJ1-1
CSATGPTAFF
TGCAGTGCAACAGGCCCTACGGCTTTCTTT
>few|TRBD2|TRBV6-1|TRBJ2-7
CASSDTDPLRLAGVYEQYF
TGTGCCAGCAGTGATACCGACCCCCTTAGACTAGCGGGAGTCTACGAGCAGTACTTC